This T cell receptor (beta chain) derives from a study of blood T cell repertoires in COVID-19 (dated by TCRdb to the early 2020s). General notes on the study: Samples from collaborators originated in the United States, Italy and Spain and spanned both the acute and convalescent phases of COVID-19. A freely available public database, intended as a resource for researchers studying the immune response to SARS-CoV-2, is where the repertoires were released. Where available, HLA class I and class II types were taken from metadata supplied by the sample provider and were not determined by assay-based typing. Sample metadata almost always included a de-identified subject ID, COVID-19 status, age in years and sex. Samples came from the ongoing ImmuneRACE study (first 160 participants) plus 1,254 subjects from 6 global collaborators. Subjects who had been exposed to COVID-19, were actively infected with it, or had recovered from it provided the deeply sampled blood TCRbeta repertoires that made up the dataset. The material from the prospective study consisted of cDNA or gDNA derived from T cells, B-cell-depleted T cells, or PBMCs. Overall results and qualifications from the work: The quantity of clinical and demographic metadata differed by source and by participant and was supplied without curation.

TCRbeta CDR3 regions were amplified from genomic DNA by means of the immunoSEQ Assay, a bias-controlled multiplex PCR. As for the authors' bioinformatics: The number of nucleated cells in each sample was estimated from the amplification of reference gene primers within the assay. To quantify the absolute abundance of each unique TCRbeta CDR3 rearrangement, sequence reads were collapsed and filtered. For each sample, productive Simpson clonality was calculated as the square root of Simpson's diversity index across productive rearrangements. This is the immuneACCESS table as TCRdb keeps it, with only in-frame sequences that have V and J called. A part of the clones is gone; compared with another copy, unresolved V genes explain less than half, and the rest is unexplained. V, J and clone size are those of that table, while D and trimming were read from the DNA. The sample table records 80,000 to 95,000 clones; roughly 79% of these occur just once. Roughly 4.8% of the sample is held by the ten biggest clonotypes.

From the cysteine through the phenylalanine, the CDR3 covers 17 amino acids. Only CDR3 DNA is held: 51 bases, read in frame from base 1. The germline V gene supplies CDR1 KGHSH and CDR2 LQKENI. Trimmed from V: 2 bases; trimmed from J: 1 base; junction bases lacking a gene match: 10. One collaborating source in Seattle enrolled patients while the patients were actively infected and followed the patients over time throughout the course of disease. Each collaborating institution followed its own protocols to collect whole blood in K2EDTA tubes. For TCRbeta analysis, collaborators shipped samples as frozen whole blood, isolated PBMCs, or DNA extracted from either of those sample types. With regard to this clone: It has no known antigen specificity. No base quality values were provided; no much bigger clone lies one nucleotide off.

This clonotype originated in a man older than 75 with COVID-19, enrolled during active disease. The chain links TRBV18 with TRBJ2-5, with 7 central nucleotides matching TRBD1. The sequenced sample was peripheral blood. The CDR3: CASSPRGLGTVQETQYF. Read as DNA, the sequence is TGTGCCAGCTCACCAAGGGGGCTAGGGACAGTCCAAGAGACCCAGTACTTC.